This T cell receptor beta chain originates from a study of HIV-infected patients and healthy controls. Reverse transcription used approximately 500 ng RNA and constant-region primers for alpha and beta. Separate chain-specific third strand synthesis with multiplexing indices produced the alpha and beta libraries. Each CDR3 protein is one row after TCRdb ran MiXCR on the 5' RACE reads. The data contain approximately 25,000 distinct CDR3 sequences, approximately 9% of them seen just once; the ten biggest clones take up 3% to 4.5%. No cell fractionation was done, so the repertoire covers all unsorted peripheral blood T cells. About 40% of the ten uninfected healthy control donors were sampled twice, approximately twelve weeks apart. Study-wide results and limits: Significant mean usage differences between HIV-infected patients and controls involved eight alpha and eight beta V genes. Donor HLA types were not determined in the study.

In germline, CDR1 is SGHAT, CDR2 FQDESV (reference sequence). The CDR3 loop spans 13 amino acids. The ends were cut back, 5 bases at V and 5 bases at J, with 11 bases in the middle. This clonotype was seen ten or more times. Its antigen remains unknown. Source material: blood. The source of this sequence is an adult in good health. The rearrangement uses TRBV11-1 and TRBJ2-3; maybe TRBD1 (6 bases). This CDR3 is CASSRPGVDTQYF. As DNA, the CDR3 is TGTGCCAGCAGCCGCCCAGGGGTAGATACGCAGTATTTT.